Listed below are T cell receptor beta chains from one sample, sequenced in a study of identical twins. Each CDR3 protein gets one entry after TCRdb re-called the 5' RACE reads with MiXCR. The sample shows some 900,000 distinct CDR3 sequences, 9% to 15% of them seen only once. The same data also went into a second study, on yellow fever vaccine responses in identical twins.

Sample: PBMCs. These receptor sequences come from a woman under 30 in good health. Both conserved end residues are trimmed from each CDR3. Part of the rows lack a size; the others show once, few, many or a class for expanded clones.

v_call	cdr3_length	j_call	clone_size	cdr3_aa
TRBV2	9	TRBJ2-5	.	AGRQGETQY
TRBV4-1	15	TRBJ2-1	many	ASSSHGLAGGGNEQF
TRBV25-1	14	TRBJ2-4	few	ASRPPPGGAPDIQY
TRBV20-1	12	TRBJ1-5	.	SAREGTPRQHQH
TRBV12-3/TRBV12-4	11	TRBJ1-2	.	ASSMGRYYGYT
TRBV6-1	13	TRBJ1-1	once	ASTPGRGRNTEAF
TRBV7-2	12	TRBJ1-6	.	ASSLVGSNSPLH
TRBV5-6	13	TRBJ2-2	many	ASSLVVTSTGELF
TRBV7-9	15	TRBJ2-2	few	ASSRPRSGRLTGELF
TRBV20-1	10	TRBJ2-3	.	SASPTTDTQY
TRBV29-1	10	TRBJ1-2	few	SVGTGPHGYT
TRBV15	12	TRBJ1-2	.	ATSRDLAVYGYT
TRBV12-3/TRBV12-4	12	TRBJ1-6	.	ASSLGGNNSPLH
TRBV4-1	11	TRBJ2-5	few	ASSQVSGETQY
TRBV4-2	13	TRBJ2-5	.	ASSRLTGEEETQY
TRBV11-3	12	TRBJ2-3	.	AGASGREADTQY
TRBV27	10	TRBJ1-2	.	ASGGGAYGYT
TRBV9	15	TRBJ1-1	.	ASSVIHGGEGITEAF
TRBV6-1	13	TRBJ2-2	few	ASQRDAPRTGELF
TRBV5-4	14	TRBJ2-5	few	ASSLSSGRVGETQY
TRBV2	12	TRBJ1-6	few	ASTSESVNSPLH
TRBV7-9	13	TRBJ2-3	few	ASSLDGRLTDTQY
TRBV12-3/TRBV12-4	14	TRBJ2-2	.	ASSRAGSLDTGELF
TRBV2	19	TRBJ2-1	.	ASRGARDLAGGWSSYNEQF
TRBV7-9	10	TRBJ1-2	.	ASMGWRDGYT
TRBV29-1	14	TRBJ1-6	many	SGQTGTNSYNSPLH
TRBV6-1	12	TRBJ2-2	few	AGAREPNTGELF
TRBV20-1	11	TRBJ1-1	few	SARGGNRAEAF
TRBV20-1	11	TRBJ1-1	few	SAGEGVNTEAF
TRBV4-1	17	TRBJ1-1	.	ASSQAIRGQGKKGTEAF
TRBV12-3/TRBV12-4	14	TRBJ2-3	few	ASSPRGSGGTDTQY
TRBV7-3	11	TRBJ1-2	few	ASSLNPGYGYT